This TCR beta chain was identified in a study of blood T cell repertoires in COVID-19. Study background: The origin of the acute and convalescent COVID-19 samples was the United States, Italy and Spain.

The germline CDR1 and CDR2 sequences are SGDLS and YYNGEE. The CDR3 extends over 15 amino acids. V lost 0 bases, J lost 4 bases, and 13 bases lay in between. As processed by the authors: Estimation of nucleated cell counts relied on the amplification of reference gene primers. Profiled with immunoSEQ multiplex PCR; TCRdb holds only in-frame clones, not every one. The V and J calls and clone size are taken from that table; D and trimming were inferred from the DNA. The profile shows 55,000 to 85,000 clones, over 70% of them singletons. Sequencing was carried out using peripheral blood. This sequence joins TRBV9 and TRBJ1-2; tentative D call: TRBD1 (6 bases). The receptor's source is a man aged 60-69 years with acute or convalescent COVID-19. Written as DNA, the CDR3 is TGTGCCAGCAGCGTAGACCCAGGGGTAAGCTATGGCTACACCTTC. It specifies CASSVDPGVSYGYTF.